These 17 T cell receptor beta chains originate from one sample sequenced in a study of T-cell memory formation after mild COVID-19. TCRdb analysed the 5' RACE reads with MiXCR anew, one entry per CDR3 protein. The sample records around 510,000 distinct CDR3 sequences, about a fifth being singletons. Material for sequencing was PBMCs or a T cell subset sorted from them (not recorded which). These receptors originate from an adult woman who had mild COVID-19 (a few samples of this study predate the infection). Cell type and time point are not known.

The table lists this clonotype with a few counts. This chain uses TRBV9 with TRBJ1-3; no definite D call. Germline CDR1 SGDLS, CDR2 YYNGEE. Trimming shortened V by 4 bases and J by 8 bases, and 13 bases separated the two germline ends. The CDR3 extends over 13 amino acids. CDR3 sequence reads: CASSPSTGYTIYF. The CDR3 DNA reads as TGTGCCAGCAGCCCTTCGACGGGCTACACCATATATTTT.

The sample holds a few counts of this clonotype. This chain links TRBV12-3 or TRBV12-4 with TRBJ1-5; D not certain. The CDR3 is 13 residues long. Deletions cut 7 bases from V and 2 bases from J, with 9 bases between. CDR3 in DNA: TGTGCCAGCACCTTTTGGGGCAATCAGCCCCAGCATTTT. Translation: CASTFWGNQPQHF.

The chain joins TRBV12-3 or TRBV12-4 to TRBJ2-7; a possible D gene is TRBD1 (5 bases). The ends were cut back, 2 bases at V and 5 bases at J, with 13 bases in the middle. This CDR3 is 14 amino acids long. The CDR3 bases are TGTGCCAGCAGTTTAATTCTCGGACACAACGAGCAGTACTTC. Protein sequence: CASSLILGHNEQYF.

In DNA, the CDR3 is TGTGCCAGCAGTGGGACAGGGGGCCTCCGGAATCAGCCCCAGCATTTT. This encodes CASSGTGGLRNQPQHF. This rearrangement joins TRBV12-3 or TRBV12-4 to TRBJ1-5; 12 bases fit TRBD1. The CDR3 consists of 16 residues. With V trimmed by 5 bases and J by 4 bases, 6 bases remained unmatched.

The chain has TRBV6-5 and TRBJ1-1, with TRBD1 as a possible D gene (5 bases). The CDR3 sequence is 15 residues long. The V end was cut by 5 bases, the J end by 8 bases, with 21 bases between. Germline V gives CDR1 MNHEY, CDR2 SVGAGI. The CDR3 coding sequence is TGTGCCAGCAGTCTCGGCCCCTCGGGGCCAGGGGAAGCTTTCTTT. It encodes CASSLGPSGPGEAFF.

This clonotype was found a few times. The CDR3 DNA reads TGTGCCAGCAGTTGGACAGGGAGTGAATTAAATGGCTACACCTTC. It encodes CASSWTGSELNGYTF. The V and J genes are TRBV12-3 or TRBV12-4 and TRBJ1-2; 8 bases match TRBD1. With V trimmed by 4 bases and J by 6 bases, 10 bases remained unmatched. This CDR3 spans 15 amino acids.

DNA for the CDR3: TGTGCCAGCAGCTCGGGTGGGAGTAAGGCAGATACGCAGTATTTT. As protein: CASSSGGSKADTQYF. V is TRBV7-8 and J is TRBJ2-3; D is perhaps TRBD2 (5 bases). Per germline, CDR1 SGHVS and CDR2 FQNEAQ. CDR3 length equals 15 residues. V was clipped by 4 bases and J by 4 bases, with 15 bases between them.

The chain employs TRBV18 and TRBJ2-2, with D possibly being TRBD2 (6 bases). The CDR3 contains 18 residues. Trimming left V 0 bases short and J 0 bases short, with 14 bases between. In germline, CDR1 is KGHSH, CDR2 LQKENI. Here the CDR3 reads CASSPPVWEDPNTGELFF. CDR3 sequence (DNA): TGTGCCAGCTCACCACCGGTATGGGAGGATCCGAACACCGGGGAGCTGTTTTTT. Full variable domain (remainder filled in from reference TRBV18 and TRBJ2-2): NAGVMQNPRHLVRRRGQEARLRCSPMKGHSHVYWYRQLPEEGLKFMVYLQKENIIDESGMPKERFSAEFPKEGPSILRIQQVVRGDSAAYFCASSPPVWEDPNTGELFFGEGSRLTVL.

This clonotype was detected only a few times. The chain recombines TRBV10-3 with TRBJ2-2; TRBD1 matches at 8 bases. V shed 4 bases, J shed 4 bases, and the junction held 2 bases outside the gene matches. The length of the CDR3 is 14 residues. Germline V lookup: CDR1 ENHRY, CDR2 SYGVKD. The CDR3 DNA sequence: TGTGCCATCAGTGGGACAGGGAGCACCGGGGAGCTGTTTTTT. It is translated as CAISGTGSTGELFF.

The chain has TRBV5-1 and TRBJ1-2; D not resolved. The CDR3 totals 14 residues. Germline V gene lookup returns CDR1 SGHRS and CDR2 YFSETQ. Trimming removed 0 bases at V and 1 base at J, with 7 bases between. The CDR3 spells CASSLGAFNYGYTF. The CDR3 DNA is TGCGCCAGCAGCTTGGGAGCTTTTAACTATGGCTACACCTTC.

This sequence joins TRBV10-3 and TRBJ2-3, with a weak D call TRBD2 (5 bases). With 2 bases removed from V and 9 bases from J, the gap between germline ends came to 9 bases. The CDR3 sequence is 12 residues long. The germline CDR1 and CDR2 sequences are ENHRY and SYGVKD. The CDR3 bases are TGTGCCATCAGTGAGGGGGAGAAGACGCAGTATTTT. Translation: CAISEGEKTQYF.

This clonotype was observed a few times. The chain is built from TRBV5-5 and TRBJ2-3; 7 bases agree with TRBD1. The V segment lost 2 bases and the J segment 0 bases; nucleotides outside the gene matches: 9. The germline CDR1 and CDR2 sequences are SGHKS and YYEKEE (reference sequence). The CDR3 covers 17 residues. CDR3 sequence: CASSLGQVLLSTDTQYF. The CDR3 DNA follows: TGTGCCAGCAGCTTAGGACAGGTCCTACTTAGCACAGATACGCAGTATTTT.

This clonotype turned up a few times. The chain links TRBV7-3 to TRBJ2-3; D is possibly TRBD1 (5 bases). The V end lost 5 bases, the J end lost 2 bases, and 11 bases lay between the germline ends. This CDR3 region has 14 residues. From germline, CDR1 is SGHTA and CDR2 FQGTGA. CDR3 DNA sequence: TGTGCCAGCAGCCTTGGGGCACTCACAGATACGCAGTATTTT. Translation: CASSLGALTDTQYF.

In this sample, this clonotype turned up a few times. CDR3 sequence: CASSLSREAFF. CDR3 bases: TGTGCCAGCAGCCTTTCCCGTGAAGCTTTCTTT. The chain combines TRBV7-2 with TRBJ1-1; D unresolved. Per germline, CDR1 SGHTA and CDR2 FQGNSA. V lost 5 bases and J 7 bases, leaving 8 bases between the germline ends. The CDR3 length is 11 residues. Full variable domain (rest looked up from reference TRBV7-2 and TRBJ1-1): GAGVSQSPSNKVTEKGKDVELRCDPISGHTALYWYRQSLGQGLEFLIYFQGNSAPDKSGLPSDRFSAERTGGSVSTLTIQRTQQEDSAVYLCASSLSREAFFGQGTRLTVV.

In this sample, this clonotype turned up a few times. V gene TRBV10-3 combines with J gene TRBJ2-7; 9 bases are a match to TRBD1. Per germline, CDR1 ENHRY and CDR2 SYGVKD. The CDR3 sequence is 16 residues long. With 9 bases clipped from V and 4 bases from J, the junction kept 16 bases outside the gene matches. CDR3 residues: CAILPGQGRERYEQYF. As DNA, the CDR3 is TGTGCCATACTGCCGGGACAGGGAAGAGAGCGTTACGAGCAGTACTTC.

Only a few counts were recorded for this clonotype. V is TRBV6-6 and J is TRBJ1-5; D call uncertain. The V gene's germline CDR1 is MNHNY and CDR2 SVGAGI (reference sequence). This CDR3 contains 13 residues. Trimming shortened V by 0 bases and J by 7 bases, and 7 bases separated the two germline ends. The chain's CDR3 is CASSYSEWQPQHF. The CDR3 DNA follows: TGTGCCAGCAGTTACTCGGAGTGGCAGCCCCAGCATTTT.

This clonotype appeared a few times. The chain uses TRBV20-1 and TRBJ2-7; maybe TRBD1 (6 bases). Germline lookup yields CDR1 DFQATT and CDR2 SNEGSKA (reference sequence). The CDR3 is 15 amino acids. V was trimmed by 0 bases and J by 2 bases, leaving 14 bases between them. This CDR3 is CSAREGGQNTYEQYF. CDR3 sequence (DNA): TGCAGTGCTAGAGAAGGGGGACAAAACACCTACGAGCAGTACTTC.